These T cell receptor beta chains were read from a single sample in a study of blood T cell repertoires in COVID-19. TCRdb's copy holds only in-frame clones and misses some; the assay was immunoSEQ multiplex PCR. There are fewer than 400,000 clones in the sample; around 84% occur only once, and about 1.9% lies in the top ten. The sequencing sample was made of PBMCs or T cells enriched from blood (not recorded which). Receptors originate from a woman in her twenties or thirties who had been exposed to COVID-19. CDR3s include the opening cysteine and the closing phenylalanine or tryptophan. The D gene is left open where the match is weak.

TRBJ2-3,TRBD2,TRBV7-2,CASSLSGLAGGKTDTQYF
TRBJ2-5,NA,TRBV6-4,CASSADFGETQYF
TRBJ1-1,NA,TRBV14,CASSPELDTEAFF
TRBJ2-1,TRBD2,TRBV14,CASSPLTSGSGVEQFF
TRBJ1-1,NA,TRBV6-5,CATDRTNTEAFF
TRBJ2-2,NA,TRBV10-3,CAISEINTGELFF
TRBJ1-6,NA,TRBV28,CASSSRDNRYSPLHF
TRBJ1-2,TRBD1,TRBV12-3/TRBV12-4,CASKPTGAGGYTF
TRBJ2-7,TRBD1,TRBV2,CASRFLTGGGNEQYF
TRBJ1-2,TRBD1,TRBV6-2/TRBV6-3,CASSYSTGNYGYTF
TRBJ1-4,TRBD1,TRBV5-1,CASSFTGGEGEKLFF
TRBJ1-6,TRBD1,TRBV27,CASSPMITGTGSSYNSPLHF
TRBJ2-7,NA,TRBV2,CASRPDTAYEQYF
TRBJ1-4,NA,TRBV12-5,CASAFGQSHEKLFF
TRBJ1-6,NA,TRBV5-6,CASSWGLDPSYNSPLHF
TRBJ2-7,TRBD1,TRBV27,CASSSDGTGGLEQYF
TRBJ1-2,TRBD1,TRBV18,CASSQGQGGNYGYTF
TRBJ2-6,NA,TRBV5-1,CASTQGSRANVLTF
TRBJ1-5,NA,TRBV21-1,CASTYRDRAYQPQHF
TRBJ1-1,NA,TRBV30,CAWNRLAGAFF
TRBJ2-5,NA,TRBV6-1,CASKPGTSQETQYF
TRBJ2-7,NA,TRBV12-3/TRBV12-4,CASSLDLYEQYF
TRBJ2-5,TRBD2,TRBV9,CASSVGLAGGETQYF